These 9 T cell receptor beta chains were sequenced from one sample in a study of blood T cell repertoires in COVID-19. Some clones are missing from TCRdb's copy, which holds only in-frame ones; the method was immunoSEQ multiplex PCR. This table has approximately 150,000 clones, more than 60% appearing once. Sequencing was carried out using peripheral blood. The source of these receptors is a man over 45 with acute or convalescent COVID-19.

The gene calls are TRBV20-1 and TRBJ2-5, with D possibly TRBD1 on 6 matching bases. The CDR3 runs to 13 residues. The V end lost 3 bases, the J end lost 0 bases, and 8 bases lay between the germline ends. Germline CDR1 is DFQATT and CDR2 is SNEGSKA (reference sequence). This chain's CDR3 is CSASPGDQETQYF. The CDR3, as DNA: TGCAGTGCTAGTCCAGGGGACCAAGAGACCCAGTACTTC.

This clone was seen a handful of times. The chain combines TRBV6-5 with TRBJ1-6, with a tentative D call TRBD1 (5 bases). This CDR3 is 12 amino acids long. Deletions cut 7 bases from V and 10 bases from J, with 11 bases between. From germline, CDR1 is MNHEY and CDR2 SVGAGI. The CDR3 loop is CASTGRGSPLHF. The CDR3 DNA reads TGTGCCAGCACAGGAAGGGGCTCACCCCTCCACTTT.

This chain links TRBV29-1 with TRBJ2-3; 12 bases map to TRBD2. Germline CDR1 and CDR2: SQVTM and ANQGSEA. V trimming: 7 bases; J trimming: 0 bases; junction bases outside the gene matches: 8. The CDR3 has 16 residues. The CDR3 DNA is TGCAGCGCCGGCGGACTAGCGGGGACTAGCACAGATACGCAGTATTTT. This translates into CSAGGLAGTSTDTQYF.

The V call is TRBV11-3, the J call TRBJ2-2; TRBD2 matches 8 bases. This CDR3 contains 16 residues. V lost 0 bases to trimming and J lost 4 bases; unmatched junction nucleotides: 4. Germline assignment: CDR1 SGHNT and CDR2 YENEEA. The CDR3 protein is CASSLEIAGLTGELFF. As DNA, the CDR3 is TGTGCCAGCAGCTTAGAAATAGCGGGACTCACCGGGGAGCTGTTTTTT. Variable domain in full (rest from reference TRBV11-3 and TRBJ2-2): EAGVVQSPRYKIIEKKQPVAFWCNPISGHNTLYWYLQNLGQGPELLIRYENEEAVDDSQLPKDRFSAERLKGVDSTLKIQPAELGDSAVYLCASSLEIAGLTGELFFGEGSRLTVL.

This clone was detected a few times. The gene calls are TRBV29-1 and TRBJ1-1, with D perhaps matching TRBD1 (6 bases). Trimming took off 6 bases at V and 0 bases at J, with 11 bases between the two ends. CDR1 and CDR2 (germline): SQVTM, ANQGSEA. The CDR3 runs to 13 residues. Here the CDR3 reads CSVEQGMNTEAFF. The CDR3 DNA reads as TGCAGCGTAGAGCAGGGGATGAACACTGAAGCTTTCTTT.

This clone has a handful of counts. V is TRBV11-2 and J is TRBJ1-3; D is possibly TRBD1 (6 bases). This CDR3 is 15 amino acids long. Deletions cut 6 bases from V and 4 bases from J, with 16 bases between. Germline lookup yields CDR1 SGHAT and CDR2 FQNNGV. The CDR3 here is CASSQIRGSGNTIYF. CDR3 DNA sequence: TGTGCCAGCAGTCAGATCAGGGGATCGGGAAACACCATATATTTT. Looking up the rest from reference TRBV11-2 and TRBJ1-3 gives the full variable domain: EAGVAQSPRYKIIEKRQSVAFWCNPISGHATLYWYQQILGQGPKLLIQFQNNGVVDDSQLPKDRFSAERLKGVDSTLKIQPAKLEDSAVYLCASSQIRGSGNTIYFGEGSWLTVV.

This clone has only a few counts. The chain is built from TRBV13 and TRBJ2-3; a possible D gene is TRBD1 (6 bases). The CDR3 contains 13 residues. V lost 7 bases and J 1 base, leaving 9 bases between the germline ends. Germline CDR1 and CDR2: PRHDT and FYEKMQ (reference sequence). The DNA for the CDR3 is TGTGCCAGCAAGACAGGACGCACAGATACGCAGTATTTT. Protein sequence: CASKTGRTDTQYF.

The V gene is TRBV4-1, the J gene TRBJ2-3; 10 bases fit TRBD2. CDR3 length: 17 amino acids. Looked up from germline, CDR1 is MGHRA and CDR2 is YSYEKL. V shed 1 base and J 2 bases; nucleotides not matched to a gene: 6. CDR3 region: CASSQVRAGGPTDTQYF. The CDR3 region has the DNA TGCGCCAGCAGCCAAGTAAGAGCGGGGGGGCCCACAGATACGCAGTATTTT.

The genes are TRBV5-1 and TRBJ2-7, with TRBD2 identical over 8 bases. Germline CDR1 and CDR2: SGHRS and YFSETQ. The CDR3 is made up of 15 amino acids. V was pared by 1 base and J by 3 bases, with 6 bases of the junction left unmatched. This CDR3 reads CASSLTSGDNYEQYV. The CDR3, as DNA: TGCGCCAGCAGCTTGACTAGCGGAGACAACTACGAGCAGTACGTC.